The source of this TCR beta chain is a study of blood T cells in healthy people across ages (dated by TCRdb to about 2015). In terms of the full investigation: In model experiments, roughly one uniquely barcoded TCR beta cDNA molecule per two T cells was captured by template switching. Age-related changes in TCR beta repertoire diversity were measured in the study by deep sequencing normalized with unique cDNA molecular identifiers. The donors were divided into four age groups: young (average roughly 15 years), middle-aged (under 40), aged (approximately 64) and long-lived (approximately 74). To avoid experimental bias, donors of different ages were distributed randomly across sequencing lanes. Using the same blood draw, the study looked at two additional independent replicas of 1 million unique cDNA reads for two donors, one aged 18 to 30 and the other aged 80 or older.

Systemically healthy Caucasian individuals from Russia, 39 in total and aged about 6 to 90 years, were included as donors. Each donor gave ten milliliters of peripheral blood, drawn into EDTA-treated Vacutainer tubes. Ficoll-Paque density-gradient centrifugation was used to isolate PBMCs, with at least 6.5 million per sample. Total RNA, at least 6 micrograms per sample, was extracted from PBMCs with Trizol reagent. For every donor, flow cytometry on a PBMC aliquot measured the percentage of naive CD45RAhigh/CD27high T cells. V drops 6 bases and J drops 3 bases, leaving 11 bases in between. The CDR3, from cysteine to phenylalanine, totals 13 residues. The sequence is cut down to CDR3 DNA, 39 bases in frame from base 1. In the germline V gene, CDR1 corresponds to MNHNS and CDR2 to SASEGT. Findings and caveats that apply to the study as a whole: Because the CMV infection status of the donors was unknown, age-related changes in expanded clonotypes may potentially have been confounded. Since profiling was done on bulk unsorted PBMCs, naive and antigen-experienced compartments could not be conclusively compared. The percentage of naive T cells measured by flow cytometry correlated strongly with observed TCR beta diversity. Estimates of total diversity based on one million sequenced T cells were considered lower bounds and underestimates. As age increased, observed TCR beta diversity per million T cells dropped in a roughly linear way, and a significant reduction was already evident by age 40. Compared with the aged group, more naive CD4+ T cells, fewer expanded clones and increased TCR diversity were shown by the long-lived group, suggesting age selection.

The library was made by 5' RACE. Sequencing took place on an Illumina HiSeq 2500. A second about 7 to 11 cycle PCR used a sample-barcoded 5' primer and a J-beta primer mix. A unique molecular identifier was introduced onto each TCR beta cDNA molecule by a template-switch 5' adaptor carrying 12 random nucleotides. At least 2.5 million CDR3-containing paired-end reads were obtained from each sample. The Mint cDNA synthesis kit, primed by a TRBC-specific oligonucleotide, was used to synthesize first-strand cDNA from all RNA. After uracil-DNA glycosylase treatment, a first 18-cycle PCR used universal primers M1SS and BC2_uni_R on all cDNA. As for how the authors treated the data: Normalization of each sample was performed by random selection of 1 million high-quality reads, each carrying a distinct molecular identifier. Instead of being binned into consensus sequences, reads with shared molecular identifiers were discarded. MiTCR, with a Q25 quality threshold and the strictest error-elimination algorithm, was used for CDR3 identification, clonotype clustering and error correction. A nonparametric unseen species model using Euler transformation provided a lower-bound estimate of total TCR beta diversity. TCRdb reran the public reads through fastp at Q25 and MiXCR, keeping productive beta chains. CDR3 protein sequences are deduplicated, and each keeps its most common genes and DNA. The V and J calls follow TCRdb's processing rather than the paper's. This sample gives 1,500,000 or so distinct CDR3 sequences in total; roughly 59% of them show up just once. The ten largest clones represent roughly 7% of the sample.

With regard to this clonotype: Its target antigen remains unknown. Base qualities are not at hand, and no much larger clone is one base apart.

The chain uses TRBV6-1 and TRBJ1-2, with the D segment identity uncertain. What was sequenced was blood. This clonotype was sampled from a man between 18 and 29 years old in good health. CDR3 reads: CASSREIYYGYTF. The bases read TGTGCCAGCAGCAGAGAAATTTACTATGGCTACACCTTC.